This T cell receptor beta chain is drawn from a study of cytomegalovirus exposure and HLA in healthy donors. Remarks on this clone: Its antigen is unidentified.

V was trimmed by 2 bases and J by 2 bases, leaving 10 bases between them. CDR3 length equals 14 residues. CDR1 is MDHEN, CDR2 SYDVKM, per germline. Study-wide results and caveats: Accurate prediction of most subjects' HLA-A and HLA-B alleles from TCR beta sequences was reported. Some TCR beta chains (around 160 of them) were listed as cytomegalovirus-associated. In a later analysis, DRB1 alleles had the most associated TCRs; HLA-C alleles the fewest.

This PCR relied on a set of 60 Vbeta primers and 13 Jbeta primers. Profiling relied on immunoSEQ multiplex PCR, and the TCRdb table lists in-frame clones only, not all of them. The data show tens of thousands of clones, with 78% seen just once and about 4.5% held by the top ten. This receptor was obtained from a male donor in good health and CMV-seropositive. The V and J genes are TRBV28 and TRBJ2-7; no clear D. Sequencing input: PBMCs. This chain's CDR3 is CASSLPQTPYEQYF. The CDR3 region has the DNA TGTGCCAGCAGTTTACCCCAAACTCCCTACGAGCAGTACTTC.